Described below is a single TCR beta chain sequence and its context. In the same sample, other DNA sequences code for this CDR3. This entry is derived from a study of shared clonotypes between healthy human individuals. The data were produced by immunoSEQ multiplex PCR, yet TCRdb's version contains in-frame clones alone and is incomplete. The sample has 500,000 to 550,000 clones, approximately 95% seen once. CDR1 is MDHEN, CDR2 SYDVKM, per germline. V lost 5 bases and J 4 bases, leaving 8 bases between the germline ends. The CDR3 has 12 amino acids. The source is a woman aged 25-40 years in good health. Sample: naive CD4+ T cells sorted from blood. The subset here: CD45RA+ positively selected. The chain combines TRBV28 with TRBJ1-2; D might be TRBD1 (5 bases). CDR3 sequence (DNA): TGTGCCAGCAGTCTAGACAGCTATGGCTACACCTTC. The encoded protein is CASSLDSYGYTF.